This T cell receptor beta chain was sequenced in a study of CD8+ T cells in alopecia areata. Across the whole study: Those treated were given oral tofacitinib at 5 to 10 mg twice daily.

Reverse transcription of extracted RNA yielded cDNA, which provided the sequencing template. TCRdb keeps only in-frame clones here, not all; method: immunoSEQ multiplex PCR. In the table there are 150,000 to 200,000 clones, roughly 63% of which are singletons. V lost 0 bases and J 0 bases, leaving 5 bases between the germline ends. The CDR3 sequence is 14 residues long. Germline CDR1 and CDR2: ENHRY and SYGVKD. The J gene is TRBJ1-1, the V gene TRBV10-3; the D is unclear. Sequencing was performed on CD4+ T cells sorted from blood, taken at week 0. This TCR was sampled from a human donor with alopecia areata. As DNA, the CDR3 is TGTGCCATCAGTGAGTCCACGGTGAACACTGAAGCTTTCTTT. It codes for CAISESTVNTEAFF.